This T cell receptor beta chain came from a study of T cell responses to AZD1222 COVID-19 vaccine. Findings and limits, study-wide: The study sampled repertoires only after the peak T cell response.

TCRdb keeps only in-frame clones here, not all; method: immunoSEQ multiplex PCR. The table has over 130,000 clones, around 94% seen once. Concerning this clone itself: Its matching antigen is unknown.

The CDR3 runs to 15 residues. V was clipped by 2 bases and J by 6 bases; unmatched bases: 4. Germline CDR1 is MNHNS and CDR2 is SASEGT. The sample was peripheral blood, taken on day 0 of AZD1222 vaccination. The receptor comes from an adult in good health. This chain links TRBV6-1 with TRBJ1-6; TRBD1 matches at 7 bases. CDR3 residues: CASSELQGLNSPLHF. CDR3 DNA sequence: TGTGCCAGCAGTGAACTACAGGGGCTTAATTCACCCCTCCACTTT.